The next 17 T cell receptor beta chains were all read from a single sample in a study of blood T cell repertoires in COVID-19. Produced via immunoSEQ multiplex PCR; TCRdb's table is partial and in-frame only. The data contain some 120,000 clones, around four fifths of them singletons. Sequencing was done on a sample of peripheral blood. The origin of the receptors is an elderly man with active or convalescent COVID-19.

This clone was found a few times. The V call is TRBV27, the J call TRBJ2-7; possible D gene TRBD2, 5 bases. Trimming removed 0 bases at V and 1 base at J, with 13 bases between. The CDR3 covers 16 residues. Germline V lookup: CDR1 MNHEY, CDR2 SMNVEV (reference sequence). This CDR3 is CASSLSLMGGSYEQYF. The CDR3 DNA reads TGTGCCAGCAGTTTATCGTTGATGGGCGGGTCCTACGAGCAGTACTTC.

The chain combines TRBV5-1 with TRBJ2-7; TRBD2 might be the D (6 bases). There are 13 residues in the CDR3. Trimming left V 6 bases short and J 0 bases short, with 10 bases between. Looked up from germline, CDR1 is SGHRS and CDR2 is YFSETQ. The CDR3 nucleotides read TGCGCCAGCATGGGACTGAGCTCCTACGAGCAGTACTTC. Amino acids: CASMGLSSYEQYF.

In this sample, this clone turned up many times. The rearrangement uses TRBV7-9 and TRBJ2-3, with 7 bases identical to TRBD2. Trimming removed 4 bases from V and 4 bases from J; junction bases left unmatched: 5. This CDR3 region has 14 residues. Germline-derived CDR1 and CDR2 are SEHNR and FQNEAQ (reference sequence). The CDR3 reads CASSWGGEADTQYF. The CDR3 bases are TGTGCCAGCAGCTGGGGGGGGGAGGCAGATACGCAGTATTTT. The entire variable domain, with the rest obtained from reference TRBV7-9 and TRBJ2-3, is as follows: DTGVSQNPRHKITKRGQNVTFRCDPISEHNRLYWYRQTLGQGPEFLTYFQNEAQLEKSRLLSDRFSAERPKGSFSTLEIQRTEQGDSAMYLCASSWGGEADTQYFGPGTRLTVL.

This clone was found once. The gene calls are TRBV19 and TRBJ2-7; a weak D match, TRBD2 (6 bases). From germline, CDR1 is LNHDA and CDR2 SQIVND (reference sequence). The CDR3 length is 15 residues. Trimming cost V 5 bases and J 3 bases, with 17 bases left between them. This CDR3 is CASSGYRDWYYEQYF. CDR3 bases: TGTGCCAGTAGTGGTTACCGGGACTGGTACTACGAGCAGTACTTC. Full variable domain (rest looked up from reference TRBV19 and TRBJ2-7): DGGITQSPKYLFRKEGQNVTLSCEQNLNHDAMYWYRQDPGQGLRLIYYSQIVNDFQKGDIAEGYSVSREKKESFPLTVTSAQKNPTAFYLCASSGYRDWYYEQYFGPGTRLTVT.

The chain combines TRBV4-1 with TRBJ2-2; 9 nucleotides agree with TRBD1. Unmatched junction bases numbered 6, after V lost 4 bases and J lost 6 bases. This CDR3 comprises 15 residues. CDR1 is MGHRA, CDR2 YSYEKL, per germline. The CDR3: CASSPETGGSGELFF. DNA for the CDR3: TGCGCCAGCAGCCCCGAGACAGGGGGGTCCGGGGAGCTGTTTTTT.

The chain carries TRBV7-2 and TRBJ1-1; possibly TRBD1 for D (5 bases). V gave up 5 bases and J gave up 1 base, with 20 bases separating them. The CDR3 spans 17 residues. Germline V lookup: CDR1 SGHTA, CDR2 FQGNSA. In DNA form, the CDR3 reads TGTGCCAGCAGCATAAGAGACAGCCCCGGGTCGAACACTGAAGCTTTCTTT. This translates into CASSIRDSPGSNTEAFF.

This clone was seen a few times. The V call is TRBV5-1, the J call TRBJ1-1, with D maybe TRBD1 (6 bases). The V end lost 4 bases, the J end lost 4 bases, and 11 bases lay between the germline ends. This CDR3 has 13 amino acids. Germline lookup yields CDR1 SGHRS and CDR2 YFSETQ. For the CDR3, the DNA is TGCGCCAGCAGCATACAGGGCGGCACTGAAGCTTTCTTT. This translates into CASSIQGGTEAFF. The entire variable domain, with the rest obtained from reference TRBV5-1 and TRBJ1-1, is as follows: KAGVTQTPRYLIKTRGQQVTLSCSPISGHRSVSWYQQTPGQGLQFLFEYFSETQRNKGNFPGRFSGRQFSNSRSEMNVSTLELGDSALYLCASSIQGGTEAFFGQGTRLTVV.

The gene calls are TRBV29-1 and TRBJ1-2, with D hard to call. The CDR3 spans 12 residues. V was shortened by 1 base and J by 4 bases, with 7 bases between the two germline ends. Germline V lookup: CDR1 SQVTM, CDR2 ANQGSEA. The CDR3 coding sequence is TGCAGCGTTGAAGTTACTCGCTATGGCTACACCTTC. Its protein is CSVEVTRYGYTF.

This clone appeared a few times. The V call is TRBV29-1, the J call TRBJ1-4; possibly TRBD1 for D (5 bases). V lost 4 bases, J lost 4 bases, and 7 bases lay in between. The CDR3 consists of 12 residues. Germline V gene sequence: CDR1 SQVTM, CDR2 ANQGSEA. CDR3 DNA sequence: TGCAGCGTTGGACAGTTTAATGAAAAACTGTTTTTT. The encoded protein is CSVGQFNEKLFF.

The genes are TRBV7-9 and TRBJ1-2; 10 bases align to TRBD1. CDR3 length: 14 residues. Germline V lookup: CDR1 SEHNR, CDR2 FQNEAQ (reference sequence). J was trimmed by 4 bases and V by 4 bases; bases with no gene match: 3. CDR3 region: CASSSGQGTYGYTF. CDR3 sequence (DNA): TGTGCCAGCAGCTCGGGACAGGGGACCTATGGCTACACCTTC.

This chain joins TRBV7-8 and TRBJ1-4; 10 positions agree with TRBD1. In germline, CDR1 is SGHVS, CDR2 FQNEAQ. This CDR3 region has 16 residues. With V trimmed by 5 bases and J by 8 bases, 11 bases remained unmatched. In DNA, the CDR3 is TGTGCCAGCAGCGCACGACGGGACAGGGGAAGGGAAAAACTGTTTTTT. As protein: CASSARRDRGREKLFF.

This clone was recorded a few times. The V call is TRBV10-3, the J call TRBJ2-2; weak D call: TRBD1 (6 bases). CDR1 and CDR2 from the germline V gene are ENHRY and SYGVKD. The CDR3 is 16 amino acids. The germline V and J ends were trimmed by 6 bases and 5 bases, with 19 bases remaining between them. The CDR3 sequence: CAIRDLARGTTGELFF. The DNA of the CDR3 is TGTGCCATCAGGGATCTAGCACGAGGGACAACCGGGGAGCTGTTTTTT.

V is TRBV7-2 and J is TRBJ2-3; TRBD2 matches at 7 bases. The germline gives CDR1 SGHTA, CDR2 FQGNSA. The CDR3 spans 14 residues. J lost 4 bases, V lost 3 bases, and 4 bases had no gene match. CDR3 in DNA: TGTGCCAGCAGCTTTCAACGGGGGGCAGATACGCAGTATTTT. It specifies CASSFQRGADTQYF.

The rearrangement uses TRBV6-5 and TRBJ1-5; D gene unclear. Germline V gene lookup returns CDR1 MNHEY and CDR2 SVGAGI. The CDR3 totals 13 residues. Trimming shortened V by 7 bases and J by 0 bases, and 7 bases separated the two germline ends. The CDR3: CASTDNSNQPQHF. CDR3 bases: TGTGCCAGCACCGACAATAGCAATCAGCCCCAGCATTTT.

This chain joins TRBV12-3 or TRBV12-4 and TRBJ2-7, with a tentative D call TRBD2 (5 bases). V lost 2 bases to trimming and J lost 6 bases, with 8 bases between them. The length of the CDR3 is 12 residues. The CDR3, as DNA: TGTGCCAGCAGTTTAAGGGAGAGCGAGCAGTACTTC. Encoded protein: CASSLRESEQYF.

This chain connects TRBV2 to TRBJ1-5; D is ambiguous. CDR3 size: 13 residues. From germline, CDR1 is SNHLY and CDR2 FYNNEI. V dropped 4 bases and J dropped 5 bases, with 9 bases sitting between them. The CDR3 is CASSVASHQPQHF. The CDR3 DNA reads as TGTGCCAGCAGTGTGGCCAGTCATCAGCCCCAGCATTTT.

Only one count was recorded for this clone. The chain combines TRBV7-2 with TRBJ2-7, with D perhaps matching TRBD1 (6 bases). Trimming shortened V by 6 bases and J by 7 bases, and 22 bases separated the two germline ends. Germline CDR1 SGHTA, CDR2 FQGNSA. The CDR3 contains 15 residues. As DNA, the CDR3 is TGTGCCAGCAGGCCGACAGGCTTTACCATGAGTGAGCAGTACTTC. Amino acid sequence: CASRPTGFTMSEQYF. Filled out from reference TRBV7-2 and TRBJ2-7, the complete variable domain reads GAGVSQSPSNKVTEKGKDVELRCDPISGHTALYWYRQSLGQGLEFLIYFQGNSAPDKSGLPSDRFSAERTGGSVSTLTIQRTQQEDSAVYLCASRPTGFTMSEQYFGPGTRLTVT.